This TCR beta chain was captured in a study of chemoradiotherapy in HPV16-positive cancers. Study-level points and caveats: Candidate HPV-specific clones and E7-related TCR motifs grew in tumor during treatment.

The CDR3 spans 11 residues. Looked up from germline, CDR1 is SEHNR and CDR2 is FQNEAQ (reference sequence). This table comes from immunoSEQ multiplex PCR, and its TCRdb copy is limited to in-frame clones, with some not included. The repertoire includes 25,000 to 35,000 clones, around 88% of them detected once, and roughly 4.9% sits in the top ten. A remark on this clone: Antigen unknown.

The rearrangement links TRBV7-9 to TRBJ2-3, with 7 bases fitting TRBD2. The TCR originated in a human donor with HPV-associated anogenital cancer. This material consisted of blood, taken from a patient who underwent chemoradiotherapy. The CDR3 DNA is TGTGGGACTAGGTCCCCAGATACGCAGTATTTT. Amino acid sequence: CGTRSPDTQYF.